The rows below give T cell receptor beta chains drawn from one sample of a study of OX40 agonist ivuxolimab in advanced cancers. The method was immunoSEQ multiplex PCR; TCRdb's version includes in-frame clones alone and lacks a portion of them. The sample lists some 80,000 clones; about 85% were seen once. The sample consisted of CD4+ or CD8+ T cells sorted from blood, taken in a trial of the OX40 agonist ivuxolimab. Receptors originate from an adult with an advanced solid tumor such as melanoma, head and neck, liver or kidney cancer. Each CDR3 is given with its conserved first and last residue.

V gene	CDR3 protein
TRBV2	CATKVGGEGYTF
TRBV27	CASSLEGSVGTGNSPLHF
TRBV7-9	CASSGQLSSKNIQYF
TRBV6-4	CATPGGGDNSPLHF
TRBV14	CASSLAWGRTGELFF
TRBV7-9	CAGLTGSSGANVLTF
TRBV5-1	CASSMTGDTGELFF
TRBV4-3	CASSHVGTGVEQYF
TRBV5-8	CASSLGGTGFSYEQFF
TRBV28	CASTPTGELFF